Shown below are 18 T cell receptor beta chains from a single sample sequenced in a study of blood T cell repertoires in COVID-19. The table came from immunoSEQ multiplex PCR; TCRdb's copy has only in-frame clones and leaves some out. The profile shows about 200,000 clones, roughly 80% of them singletons. The material sequenced was peripheral blood. Receptor source: a woman aged 80 or older with COVID-19, enrolled during active disease.

The genes are TRBV5-4 and TRBJ1-1, with D tentatively TRBD1 (6 bases). The germline V gene has CDR1 SGHNT and CDR2 YYREEE (reference sequence). Deletions cut 4 bases from V and 7 bases from J, with 20 bases between. The CDR3 covers 15 residues. DNA for the CDR3: TGTGCCAGCAGCCCGGGGGGGGCCCGCAGAGATGAAGCTTTCTTT. Its protein is CASSPGGARRDEAFF.

The chain couples TRBV14 to TRBJ1-5; 9 bases align to TRBD1. CDR3 length: 17 residues. V was clipped by 4 bases and J by 2 bases; unmatched bases: 9. Germline V lookup: CDR1 SGHDN, CDR2 FVKESK. The CDR3 coding sequence is TGTGCCAGCAGCCTTATTGTACGGACAGGGGGCAATCAGCCCCAGCATTTT. Protein sequence: CASSLIVRTGGNQPQHF.

V usage is TRBV5-4 and J usage is TRBJ1-6, with 9 bases matching TRBD1. The CDR3 covers 12 residues. In germline, CDR1 is SGHNT, CDR2 YYREEE (reference sequence). V gave up 6 bases and J gave up 16 bases; unmatched junction bases: 8. In DNA, the CDR3 is TGTGCCAGCACCTTACCGGGACAGGGTCTCCACTTT. Protein product: CASTLPGQGLHF.

This chain joins TRBV30 and TRBJ1-1; 7 nucleotides agree with TRBD1. Germline values: CDR1 GTSNPN, CDR2 SVGIG (reference sequence). The length of the CDR3 is 14 residues. V was pared by 6 bases and J by 4 bases, with 11 bases of the junction left unmatched. The DNA for the CDR3 is TGTGCCTGCTCCACAGGGGTCGGTAGCACTGAAGCTTTCTTT. It encodes CACSTGVGSTEAFF. The whole variable domain, remainder taken from reference TRBV30 and TRBJ1-1, is SQTIHQWPATLVQPVGSPLSLECTVEGTSNPNLYWYRQAAGRGLQLLFYSVGIGQISSEVPQNLSASRPQDRQFILSSKKLLLSDSGFYLCACSTGVGSTEAFFGQGTRLTVV.

In the case of this clone: The same CDR3 arises from other DNA sequences in this sample as well. The chain has TRBV18 and TRBJ2-5, with D uncertain. V gave up 2 bases and J gave up 4 bases, with 8 bases separating them. Germline V gene lookup returns CDR1 KGHSH and CDR2 LQKENI. This CDR3 region has 13 residues. The CDR3 sequence is CASSPGLLETQYF. CDR3 in DNA: TGTGCCAGCTCACCAGGGCTTTTAGAGACCCAGTACTTC. The whole variable domain, filled in from reference TRBV18 and TRBJ2-5, reads NAGVMQNPRHLVRRRGQEARLRCSPMKGHSHVYWYRQLPEEGLKFMVYLQKENIIDESGMPKERFSAEFPKEGPSILRIQQVVRGDSAAYFCASSPGLLETQYFGPGTRLLVL.

The genes are TRBV3-1 (or the pseudogene TRBV3-2) and TRBJ1-1; D might be TRBD1 (5 bases). This CDR3 has 14 residues. V lost 1 base and J lost 4, with 10 bases in between. Germline CDR1 is LGHDT and CDR2 is YNNKEL (reference sequence). The DNA for the CDR3 is TGTGCCAGCAGCCAAGGGGGAAGGGGCACTGAAGCTTTCTTT. Residues: CASSQGGRGTEAFF.

This sequence joins TRBV5-1 and TRBJ1-5; 9 nucleotides align to TRBD1. This CDR3 spans 15 amino acids. Per germline, CDR1 SGHRS and CDR2 YFSETQ. J gave up 3 bases and V 4 bases, and 5 bases lay outside the gene matches. The CDR3 region is CASSPDRGDNQPQHF. The CDR3 DNA reads TGCGCCAGCAGCCCGGACAGGGGAGACAATCAGCCCCAGCATTTT.

The chain carries TRBV2 and TRBJ1-5; TRBD1 matches at 7 bases. V shed 6 bases, J shed 2 bases, and the junction held 7 bases outside the gene matches. This CDR3 spans 15 amino acids. Germline loops: CDR1 SNHLY, CDR2 FYNNEI. CDR3 loop: CASSVQGTGNQPQHF. In DNA, the CDR3 is TGTGCCAGCAGCGTACAGGGGACAGGCAATCAGCCCCAGCATTTT.

V and J are TRBV9 and TRBJ1-2; maybe TRBD1 (5 bases). This CDR3 is 16 amino acids long. The germline V gene has CDR1 SGDLS and CDR2 YYNGEE. Trimming stripped 4 bases from V and 4 bases from J, with 20 bases between. In DNA, the CDR3 is TGTGCCAGCAGCCCCACAGGCCACCGCCGCGGCTATGGCTACACCTTC. The encoded protein is CASSPTGHRRGYGYTF.

This chain links TRBV9 with TRBJ1-4, with a tentative D call TRBD1 (6 bases). Trimming removed 0 bases from V and 8 bases from J, with 14 bases in between. The CDR3 spans 15 residues. Germline CDR1 SGDLS, CDR2 YYNGEE. The CDR3 protein is CASSVEEQGGEKLFF. The CDR3 DNA is TGTGCCAGCAGCGTAGAGGAACAGGGCGGCGAAAAACTGTTTTTT. The entire variable domain, with the rest obtained from reference TRBV9 and TRBJ1-4, is as follows: DSGVTQTPKHLITATGQRVTLRCSPRSGDLSVYWYQQSLDQGLQFLIQYYNGEERAKGNILERFSAQQFPDLHSELNLSSLELGDSALYFCASSVEEQGGEKLFFGSGTQLSVL.

The CDR3 nucleotides read TGTGCCAGCAGCTTAAACTATGTTGGGGGGGACATTAATGAAAAACTGTTTTTT. Amino acids: CASSLNYVGGDINEKLFF. The chain carries TRBV11-2 and TRBJ1-4; D is possibly TRBD1 (6 bases). V gave up 2 bases and J gave up 4 bases, with 20 bases separating them. In germline, CDR1 is SGHAT, CDR2 FQNNGV. This CDR3 is 18 amino acids long.

In its sample, this clone was seen a few times. The rearrangement joins TRBV10-1 to TRBJ2-7; TRBD1 aligns across 8 bases. Looked up from germline, CDR1 is WNHNN and CDR2 is SYGVQD (reference sequence). This CDR3 is 13 amino acids long. V was clipped by 4 bases and J by 6 bases; unmatched bases: 5. The CDR3: CASSGYDRGEQYF. The CDR3, as DNA: TGCGCCAGCAGTGGGTACGACAGGGGCGAGCAGTACTTC.

V is TRBV9 and J is TRBJ2-2, with D possibly being TRBD1 (5 bases). Deletions cut 3 bases from V and 1 base from J, with 16 bases between. This CDR3 region has 17 residues. The germline CDR1 and CDR2 sequences are SGDLS and YYNGEE. The CDR3 loop reads CASSDRQRRGNTGELFF. The CDR3 DNA is TGTGCCAGCAGCGACCGACAGCGAAGGGGGAACACCGGGGAGCTGTTTTTT.

Only a few counts were recorded for this clone. The chain joins TRBV12-3 or TRBV12-4 to TRBJ1-1; D not resolved. V was trimmed by 5 bases and J by 6 bases, leaving 10 bases between them. This CDR3 region has 12 residues. The DNA of the CDR3 is TGTGCCAGCAGTCGATGGACTGCTGAAGCTTTCTTT. This translates into CASSRWTAEAFF.

The CDR3 loop reads CASSIAGSNQPQHF. The CDR3, as DNA: TGTGCCAGTAGTATAGCGGGGAGCAATCAGCCCCAGCATTTT. The V and J genes are TRBV19 and TRBJ1-5; D unclear. Germline V lookup: CDR1 LNHDA, CDR2 SQIVND (reference sequence). There are 14 residues in the CDR3. Trimming stripped 1 base from V and 1 base from J, with 5 bases between.

The V and J genes are TRBV7-9 and TRBJ1-2; tentative D call: TRBD1 (5 bases). The CDR3 covers 14 residues. Trimming removed 1 base at V and 4 bases at J, with 10 bases between. CDR1 is SEHNR and CDR2 is FQNEAQ in the germline V gene (reference sequence). The CDR3 loop is CASSLVGGTYGYTF. For the CDR3, the DNA is TGTGCCAGCAGCTTAGTGGGGGGGACCTATGGCTACACCTTC.

This clone was found once. The V and J genes are TRBV7-9 and TRBJ2-1, with 8 nucleotides matching TRBD2. Unmatched junction bases numbered 10, after V lost 5 bases and J lost 7 bases. CDR3 size: 15 residues. In germline, CDR1 is SEHNR, CDR2 FQNEAQ (reference sequence). The CDR3 loop reads CASSPPGGEGNEQFF. The CDR3 DNA sequence: TGTGCCAGCAGCCCACCCGGGGGGGAGGGGAATGAGCAGTTCTTC.

CDR3 region: CASSESGTGVNEKLFF. In DNA form, the CDR3 reads TGTGCCAGCAGTGAGAGTGGGACAGGGGTAAATGAAAAACTGTTTTTT. V usage is TRBV25-1 and J usage is TRBJ1-4; 10 bases fit TRBD1. This CDR3 comprises 16 residues. CDR1 is MGHDK, CDR2 SYGVNS, per germline. The ends lost 3 bases at V and 5 bases at J; junction bases unmatched: 6.